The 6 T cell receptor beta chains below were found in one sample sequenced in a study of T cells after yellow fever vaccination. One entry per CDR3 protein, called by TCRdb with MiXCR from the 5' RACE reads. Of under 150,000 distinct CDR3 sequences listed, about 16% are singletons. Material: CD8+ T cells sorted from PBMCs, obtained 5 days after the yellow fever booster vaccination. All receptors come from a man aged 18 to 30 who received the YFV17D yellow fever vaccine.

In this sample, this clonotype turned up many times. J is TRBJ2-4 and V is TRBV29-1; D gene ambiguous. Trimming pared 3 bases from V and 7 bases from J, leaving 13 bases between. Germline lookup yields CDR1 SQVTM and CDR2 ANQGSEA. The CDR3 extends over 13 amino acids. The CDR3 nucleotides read TGCAGCGTTGAGCCCAGGACCGGGAACATTCAGTACTTC. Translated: CSVEPRTGNIQYF. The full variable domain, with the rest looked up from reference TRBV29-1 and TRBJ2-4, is SAVISQKPSRDICQRGTSLTIQCQVDSQVTMMFWYRQQPGQSLTLIATANQGSEATYESGFVIDKFPISRPNLTFSTLTVSNMSPEDSSIYLCSVEPRTGNIQYFGAGTRLSVL.

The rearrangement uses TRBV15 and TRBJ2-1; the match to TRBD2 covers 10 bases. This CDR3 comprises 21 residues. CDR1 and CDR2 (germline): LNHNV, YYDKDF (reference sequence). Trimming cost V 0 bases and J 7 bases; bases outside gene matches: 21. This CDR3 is CATSRDRFRDRASGGENEQFF. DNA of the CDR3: TGTGCCACCAGCAGAGATCGGTTCCGGGACCGGGCTAGCGGGGGCGAAAATGAGCAGTTCTTC.

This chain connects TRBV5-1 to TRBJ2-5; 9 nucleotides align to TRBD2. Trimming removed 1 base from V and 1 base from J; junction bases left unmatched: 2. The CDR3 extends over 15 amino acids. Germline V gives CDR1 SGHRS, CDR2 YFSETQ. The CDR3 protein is CASSLTRGGQETQYF. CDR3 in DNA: TGCGCCAGCAGCTTGACGCGGGGGGGCCAAGAGACCCAGTACTTC. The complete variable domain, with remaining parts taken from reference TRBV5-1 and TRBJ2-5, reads KAGVTQTPRYLIKTRGQQVTLSCSPISGHRSVSWYQQTPGQGLQFLFEYFSETQRNKGNFPGRFSGRQFSNSRSEMNVSTLELGDSALYLCASSLTRGGQETQYFGPGTRLLVL.

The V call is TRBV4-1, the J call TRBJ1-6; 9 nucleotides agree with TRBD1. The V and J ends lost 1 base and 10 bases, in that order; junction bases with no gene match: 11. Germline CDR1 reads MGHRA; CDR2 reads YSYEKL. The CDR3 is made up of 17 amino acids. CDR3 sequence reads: CASSQGAWGTGTSPLHF. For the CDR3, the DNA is TGCGCCAGCAGCCAAGGGGCTTGGGGGACAGGGACCTCACCCCTCCACTTT.

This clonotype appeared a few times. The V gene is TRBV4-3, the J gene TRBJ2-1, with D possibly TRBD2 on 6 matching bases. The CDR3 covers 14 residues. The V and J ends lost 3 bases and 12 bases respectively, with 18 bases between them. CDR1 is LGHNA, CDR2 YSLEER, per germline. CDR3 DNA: TGCGCCAGCAGCCAGGTATTGGGAGCGGGCTGGCAGTTCTTC. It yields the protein CASSQVLGAGWQFF.

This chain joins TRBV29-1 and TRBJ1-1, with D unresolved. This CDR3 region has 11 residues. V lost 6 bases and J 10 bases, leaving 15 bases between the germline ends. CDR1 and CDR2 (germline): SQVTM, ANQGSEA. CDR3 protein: CSVVDLLGAFF. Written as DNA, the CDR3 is TGCAGCGTCGTGGACCTTCTGGGAGCTTTCTTT.